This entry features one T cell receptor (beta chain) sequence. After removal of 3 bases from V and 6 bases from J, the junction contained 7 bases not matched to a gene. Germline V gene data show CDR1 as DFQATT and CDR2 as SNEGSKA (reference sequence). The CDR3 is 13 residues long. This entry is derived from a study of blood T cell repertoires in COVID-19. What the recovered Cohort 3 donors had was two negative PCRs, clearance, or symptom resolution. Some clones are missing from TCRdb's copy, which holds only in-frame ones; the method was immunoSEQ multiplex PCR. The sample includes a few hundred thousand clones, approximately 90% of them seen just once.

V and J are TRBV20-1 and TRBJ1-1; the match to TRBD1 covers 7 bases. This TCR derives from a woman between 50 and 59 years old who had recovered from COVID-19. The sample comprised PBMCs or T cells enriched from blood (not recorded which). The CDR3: CSASPGGFAEAFF. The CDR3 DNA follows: TGCAGTGCTAGTCCAGGGGGTTTTGCTGAAGCTTTCTTT.